This T cell receptor (beta chain) emerged from a study of cytomegalovirus exposure and HLA in healthy donors. Study-wide findings and caveats: Sequence variants that were highly shared formed a cluster that was likely a sequencing artifact. Specificity of three CMV-associated chains for CMV antigens was verified in vitro. With DRB1 most and HLA-C fewest, TCR association rates differed between HLA loci in a later analysis.

In the PCR, 60 Vbeta and 13 Jbeta primers were used. Profiled with immunoSEQ multiplex PCR; TCRdb holds only in-frame clones, not every one. The data hold hundreds of thousands of clones, with approximately 90% observed a single time. To note about this clone: Antigen specificity is unknown.

CDR1 is SGDLS, CDR2 YYNGEE, per germline. The ends were cut back, 10 bases at V and 4 bases at J, with 17 bases in the middle. The CDR3 is 13 residues long. The clonotype was recovered from a woman between 18 and 29 years old in good health and CMV-seronegative. Sequencing was performed on PBMCs. V is TRBV9 and J is TRBJ2-5; TRBD2 is a possible D gene (5 bases). CDR3 sequence reads: CASRTSSRETQYF. DNA of the CDR3: TGTGCCTCCCGGACTTCCTCCCGAGAGACCCAGTACTTC. The full variable domain, rest sourced from reference TRBV9 and TRBJ2-5, is DSGVTQTPKHLITATGQRVTLRCSPRSGDLSVYWYQQSLDQGLQFLIQYYNGEERAKGNILERFSAQQFPDLHSELNLSSLELGDSALYFCASRTSSRETQYFGPGTRLLVL.